The clone carrying this T cell receptor (beta chain) was counted a single time. As yet, its antigen is unknown. The germline V gene encodes CDR1 SGHRS and CDR2 YFSETQ. V lost 0 bases, J lost 3 bases, and 7 bases lay in between. The CDR3 has 14 residues. Amplified regions were TCR beta CDR3 sequences from RNA transcripts. Primed by the HTBI set, a first-round RT-PCR was run on the TCR CDR3. From the multiplex PCR reads, TCRdb called clonotypes with MiXCR, one entry per CDR3 protein. The sample lists roughly 510,000 distinct CDR3 sequences, approximately 49% seen once, with approximately 44% in the top ten. Reasons for excluding patients were uncontrolled infection, other autoimmune disease, pregnancy or lactation. Every diagnosis used clinical symptoms, serum thyroxine and TRAb, thyroid ultrasound and orbital computed tomography. The sample originates from a study of T cells in Graves' hyperthyroidism and ophthalmopathy.

Findings and limits, study-wide: Blood shared most expanded thyroid clonotypes above 0.001. With a median lead of around 5.9 months before onset, the model predicted ophthalmopathy.

This clonotype was sampled from an adult woman with Graves' disease, either hyperthyroidism or ophthalmopathy (not recorded which). This rearrangement joins TRBV5-1 to TRBJ1-5; no clear D. The sequencing sample was made of peripheral blood or thyroid tissue (not recorded which). The CDR3 sequence: CASSLEPLNQPQHF. The CDR3 DNA reads as TGCGCCAGCAGCTTGGAGCCGCTCAATCAGCCCCAGCATTTT.